The clone carrying this T cell receptor beta chain was found a few times. This CDR3 spans 13 amino acids. Germline CDR1 is SGHVS and CDR2 is FNYEAQ. With 1 base removed from V and 2 bases from J, the gap between germline ends came to 5 bases. This PCR relied on a set of 60 Vbeta primers and 13 Jbeta primers. TCRdb's table, derived via immunoSEQ multiplex PCR, lists solely in-frame clones and lacks some. The sample lists 100,000 to 150,000 clones, about 10% occurring once. The data derive from a study of cytomegalovirus exposure and HLA in healthy donors. Sequences were obtained from PBMCs. The TCR was taken from a woman under 30 in good health and CMV-seropositive. The gene calls are TRBV7-6 and TRBJ1-1; D gene uncertain. CDR3 in amino acids: CASSLDLNTEAFF. The DNA for the CDR3 is TGTGCCAGCAGCTTAGATCTAAACACTGAAGCTTTCTTT. The variable domain in full, with the rest retrieved from reference TRBV7-6 and TRBJ1-1, is GAGVSQSPRYKVTKRGQDVALRCDPISGHVSLYWYRQALGQGPEFLTYFNYEAQQDKSGLPNDRFSAERPEGSISTLTIQRTEQRDSAMYRCASSLDLNTEAFFGQGTRLTVV.